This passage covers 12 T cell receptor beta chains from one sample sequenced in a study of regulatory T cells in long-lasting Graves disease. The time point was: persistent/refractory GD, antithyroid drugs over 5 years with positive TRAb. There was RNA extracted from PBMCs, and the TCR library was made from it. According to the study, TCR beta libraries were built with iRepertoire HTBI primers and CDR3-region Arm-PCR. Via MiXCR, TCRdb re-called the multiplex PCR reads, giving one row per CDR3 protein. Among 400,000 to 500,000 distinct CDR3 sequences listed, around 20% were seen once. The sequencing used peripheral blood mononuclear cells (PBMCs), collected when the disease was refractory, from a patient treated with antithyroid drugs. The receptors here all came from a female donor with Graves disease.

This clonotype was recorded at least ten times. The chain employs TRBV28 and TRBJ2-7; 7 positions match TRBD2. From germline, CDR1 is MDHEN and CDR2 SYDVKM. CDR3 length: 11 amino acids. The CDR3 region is CATREGWEQYF. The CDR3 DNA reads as TGTGCGACCAGGGAGGGATGGGAGCAGTACTTC.

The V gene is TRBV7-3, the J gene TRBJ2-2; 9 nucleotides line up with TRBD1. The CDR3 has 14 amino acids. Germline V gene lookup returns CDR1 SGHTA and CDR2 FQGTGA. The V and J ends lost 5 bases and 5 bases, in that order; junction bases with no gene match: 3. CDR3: CASSMTGGTGELFF. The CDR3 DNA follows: TGTGCCAGCAGCATGACAGGGGGAACCGGGGAGCTGTTTTTT.

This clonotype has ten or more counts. The CDR3 loop is CASSFRTARYEQYF. CDR3 nucleotides: TGTGCCAGCAGTTTCAGGACAGCCCGCTACGAGCAGTACTTC. The rearrangement links TRBV28 to TRBJ2-7, with D maybe TRBD1 (6 bases). Germline values: CDR1 MDHEN, CDR2 SYDVKM. The CDR3 runs to 14 residues. Trimming cost V 3 bases and J 3 bases, with 12 bases left between them.

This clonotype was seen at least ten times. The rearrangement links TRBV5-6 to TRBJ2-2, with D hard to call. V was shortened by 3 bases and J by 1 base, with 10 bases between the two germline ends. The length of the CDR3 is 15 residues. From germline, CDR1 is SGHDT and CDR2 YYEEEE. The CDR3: CASSSPLRNTGELFF. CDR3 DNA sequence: TGTGCCAGCAGCTCCCCTTTGAGGAACACCGGGGAGCTGTTTTTT.

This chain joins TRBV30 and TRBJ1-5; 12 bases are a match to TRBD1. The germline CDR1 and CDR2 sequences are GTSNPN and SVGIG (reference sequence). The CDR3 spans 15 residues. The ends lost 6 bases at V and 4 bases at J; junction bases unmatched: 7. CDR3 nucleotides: TGTGCCTGCCCCGGGACAGGGGGCTATAATCAGCCCCAGCATTTT. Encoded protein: CACPGTGGYNQPQHF.

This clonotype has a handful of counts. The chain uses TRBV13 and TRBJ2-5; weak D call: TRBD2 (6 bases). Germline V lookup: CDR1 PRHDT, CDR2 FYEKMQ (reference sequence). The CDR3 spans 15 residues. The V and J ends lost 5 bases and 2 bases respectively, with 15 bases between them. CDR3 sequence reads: CASSTGLALQETQYF. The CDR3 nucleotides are TGTGCCAGCAGCACAGGCCTAGCGTTGCAAGAGACCCAGTACTTC.

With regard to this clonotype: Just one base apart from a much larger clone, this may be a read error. The CDR3 nucleotides read TGTGCTAGTGGTACCTTCTTAGCGGGAGGGGGAGAGACCCAGTACTTC. Translating gives CASGTFLAGGGETQYF. This chain joins TRBV12-5 and TRBJ2-5, with 11 bases identical to TRBD2. This CDR3 spans 16 amino acids. With V trimmed by 5 bases and J by 4 bases, 9 bases remained unmatched. From germline, CDR1 is LGHNT and CDR2 FRNRAP.

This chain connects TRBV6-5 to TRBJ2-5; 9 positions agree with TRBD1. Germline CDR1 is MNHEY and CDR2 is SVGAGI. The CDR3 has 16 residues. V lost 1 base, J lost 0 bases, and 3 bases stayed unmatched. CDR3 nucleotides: TGTGCCAGCAGTTACTGGACAGGGGATTACCAAGAGACCCAGTACTTC. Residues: CASSYWTGDYQETQYF.

CDR3 nucleotide sequence: TGTGCCAGCAGCTCCGCCCCCGGGGAGACCCAGTACTTC. As protein: CASSSAPGETQYF. The chain combines TRBV7-3 with TRBJ2-5, with D unclear. Germline loops: CDR1 SGHTA, CDR2 FQGTGA. The CDR3 runs 13 residues. V lost 4 bases and J lost 5, with 11 bases in between.

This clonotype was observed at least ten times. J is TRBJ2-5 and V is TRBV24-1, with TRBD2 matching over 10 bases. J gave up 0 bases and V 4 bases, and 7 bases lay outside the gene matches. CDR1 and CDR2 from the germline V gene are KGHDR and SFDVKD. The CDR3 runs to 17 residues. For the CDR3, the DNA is TGTGCCACCAGTGACCCCCGGACTAGCGGATACCAAGAGACCCAGTACTTC. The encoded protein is CATSDPRTSGYQETQYF.

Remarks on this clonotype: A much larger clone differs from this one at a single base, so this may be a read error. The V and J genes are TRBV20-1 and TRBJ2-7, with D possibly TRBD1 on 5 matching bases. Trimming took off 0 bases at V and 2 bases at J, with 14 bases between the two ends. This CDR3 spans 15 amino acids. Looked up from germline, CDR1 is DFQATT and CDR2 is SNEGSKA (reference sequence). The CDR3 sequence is CSAREQGRNPYEQYF. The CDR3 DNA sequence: TGCAGTGCTAGAGAGCAGGGAAGGAACCCCTACGAGCAGTACTTC.

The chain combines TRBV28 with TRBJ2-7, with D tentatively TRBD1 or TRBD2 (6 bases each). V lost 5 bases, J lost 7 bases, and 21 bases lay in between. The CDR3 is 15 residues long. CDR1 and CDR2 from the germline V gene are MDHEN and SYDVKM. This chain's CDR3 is CASSVGVGGFREQYF. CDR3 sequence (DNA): TGTGCCAGCAGTGTGGGGGTAGGGGGGTTTCGGGAGCAGTACTTC.